Sequencing of this T cell receptor beta chain was carried out in a study of T cell changes during pregnancy in multiple sclerosis (dated by TCRdb to 2018 to 2020). With regard to the full study: The study examined how the T cell repertoire changed over the course of pregnancy in women with multiple sclerosis.

V lost 7 bases and J lost 1 base, and the count of bases not matched to a germline gene is 11. Its CDR3 holds 17 amino acids, cysteine through phenylalanine. Only the CDR3 region is kept as DNA, spanning 51 bases read in frame from base 1. CDR1 and CDR2 are read off the germline V gene as SGDLS and YYNGEE. To prepare the library, the immunoSEQ multiplex PCR assay was applied. Here the immuneACCESS table is served through TCRdb, limited to in-frame sequences with V and J called. Missing clones are a known gap in these copies; in checked studies unresolved V genes cover under half, and the rest lacks a known reason. For this sample the table gives around 25,000 clones, of which about 92% were detected only once. The ten largest clones take up under 10% of the sample. Remarks on this clone: Its antigen is still unknown. No base-level quality is on record; no much larger clone is a single base apart.

The chain employs TRBV9 and TRBJ2-3; the junction holds 11 bases that match TRBD2. The TCR sequence derives from a female donor in good health, enrolled as a control in a pregnancy study. The input for sequencing was CD8+ T cells from peripheral blood mononuclear cells, taken in the third trimester of pregnancy. The DNA reads as follows: TGTGCCAGCTCAGGGACTAGCGGAATCACTCGCACAGATACGCAGTATTTT. Its product reads: CASSGTSGITRTDTQYF. The entire variable domain, with the stretches around the CDR3 drawn from the reference TRBV9 and TRBJ2-3 proteins, is DSGVTQTPKHLITATGQRVTLRCSPRSGDLSVYWYQQSLDQGLQFLIQYYNGEERAKGNILERFSAQQFPDLHSELNLSSLELGDSALYFCASSGTSGITRTDTQYFGPGTRLTVL.